This TCR beta chain came from a study of blood T cell repertoires in COVID-19. The overall study: Italy, Spain and the United States were the sources of the convalescent and acute COVID-19 samples. PBMCs, B-cell-depleted T cells, or T cells were the source of the cDNA or gDNA that made up the material.

CDR3 length: 15 residues. Germline values: CDR1 SGHDT, CDR2 YYEEEE. The J segment lost 2 bases and the V segment lost 3 bases, leaving 5 bases of the junction unmatched. Original data processing: It was from reference gene primer amplification that nucleated cell counts were estimated. Here immunoSEQ multiplex PCR was the method, and the copy in TCRdb shows in-frame clones only, minus some. Clone size and V and J calls were adopted from that table, with D and trimming inferred from the DNA. The table has roughly 110,000 clones, about 64% seen once. The rearrangement joins TRBV5-6 to TRBJ2-3, with TRBD1 identical over 8 bases. The sequence came from a human donor with acute or convalescent COVID-19. The donor label of this sample is uncertain. Sequenced input: peripheral blood. CDR3 in DNA: TGTGCCAGCAGCTGGGACAGGCCAACCACAGATACGCAGTATTTT. This gives the protein CASSWDRPTTDTQYF.